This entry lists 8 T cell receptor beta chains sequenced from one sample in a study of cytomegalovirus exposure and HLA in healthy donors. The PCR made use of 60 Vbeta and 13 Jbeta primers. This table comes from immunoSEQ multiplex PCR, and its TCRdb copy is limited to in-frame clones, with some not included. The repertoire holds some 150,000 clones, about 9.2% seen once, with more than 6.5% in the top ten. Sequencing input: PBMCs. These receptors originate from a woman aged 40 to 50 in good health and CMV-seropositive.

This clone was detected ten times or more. CDR3 sequence: CASSFRGLGSPLHF. The DNA for the CDR3 is TGTGCCAGCAGTTTTAGGGGACTAGGTTCACCCCTCCACTTT. The V gene is TRBV28, the J gene TRBJ1-6; a weak D match, TRBD1 (5 bases). CDR1 and CDR2 from the germline V gene are MDHEN and SYDVKM. The CDR3 consists of 14 residues. V lost 3 bases to trimming and J lost 9 bases, with 12 bases between them. Filled out from reference TRBV28 and TRBJ1-6, the complete variable domain reads DVKVTQSSRYLVKRTGEKVFLECVQDMDHENMFWYRQDPGLGLRLIYFSYDVKMKEKGDIPEGYSVSREKKERFSLILESASTNQTSMYLCASSFRGLGSPLHFGNGTRLTVT.

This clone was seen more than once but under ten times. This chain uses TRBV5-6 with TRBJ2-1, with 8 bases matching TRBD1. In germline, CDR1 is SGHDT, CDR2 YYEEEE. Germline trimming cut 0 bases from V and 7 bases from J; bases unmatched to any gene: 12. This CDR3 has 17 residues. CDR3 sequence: CASSLAPRDRLGNEQFF. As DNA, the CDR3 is TGTGCCAGCAGCTTGGCCCCCAGGGACAGGCTAGGGAATGAGCAGTTCTTC.

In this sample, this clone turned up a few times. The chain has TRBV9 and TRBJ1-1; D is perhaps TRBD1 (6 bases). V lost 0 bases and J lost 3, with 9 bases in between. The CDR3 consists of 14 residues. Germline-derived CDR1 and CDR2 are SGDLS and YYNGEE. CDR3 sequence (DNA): TGTGCCAGCAGCGTAGTTAAGGGGGACACTGAAGCTTTCTTT. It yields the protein CASSVVKGDTEAFF.

CDR3 coding DNA: TGTGCCAGTAGTATGGGGCCAACCGCTACCTACGAGCAGTACTTC. Its translation is CASSMGPTATYEQYF. The gene calls are TRBV19 and TRBJ2-7; the D gene is possibly TRBD1 (5 bases). Germline values: CDR1 LNHDA, CDR2 SQIVND (reference sequence). This CDR3 is built from 15 residues. The V gene lost 3 bases and the J gene lost 2 bases, with 14 bases spanning the gap.

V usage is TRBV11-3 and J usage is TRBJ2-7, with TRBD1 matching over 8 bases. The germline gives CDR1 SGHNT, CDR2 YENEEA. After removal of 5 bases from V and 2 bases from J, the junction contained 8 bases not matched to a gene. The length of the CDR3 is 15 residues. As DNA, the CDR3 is TGTGCCAGCAGCCCTCGACAGGGGAAGGCCTACGAGCAGTACTTC. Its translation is CASSPRQGKAYEQYF.

The CDR3 reads CASSPPGNNEQFF. The CDR3, as DNA: TGTGCCAGCAGCCCGCCGGGTAACAATGAGCAGTTCTTC. The V gene is TRBV5-4, the J gene TRBJ2-1; D uncertain. V was pared by 4 bases and J by 5 bases, with 10 bases between. Germline CDR1 SGHNT, CDR2 YYREEE (reference sequence). This CDR3 spans 13 amino acids. The whole variable domain, filled in from reference TRBV5-4 and TRBJ2-1, reads ETGVTQSPTHLIKTRGQQVTLRCSSQSGHNTVSWYQQALGQGPQFIFQYYREEENGRGNFPPRFSGLQFPNYSSELNVNALELDDSALYLCASSPPGNNEQFFGPGTRLTVL.

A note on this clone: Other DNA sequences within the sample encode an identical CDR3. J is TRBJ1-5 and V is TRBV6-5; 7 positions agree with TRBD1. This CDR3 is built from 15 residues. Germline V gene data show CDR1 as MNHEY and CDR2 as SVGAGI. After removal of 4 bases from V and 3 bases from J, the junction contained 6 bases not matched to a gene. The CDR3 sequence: CASSSRGSPNQPQHF. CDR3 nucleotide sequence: TGTGCCAGCAGTTCCAGGGGGTCCCCCAATCAGCCCCAGCATTTT.

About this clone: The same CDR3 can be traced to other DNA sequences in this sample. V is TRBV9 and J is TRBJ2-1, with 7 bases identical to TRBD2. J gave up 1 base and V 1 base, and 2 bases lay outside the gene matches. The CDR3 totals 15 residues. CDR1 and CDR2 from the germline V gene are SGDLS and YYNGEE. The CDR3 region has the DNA TGTGCCAGCAGCGTATCCGGGGGGTCCTACAATGAGCAGTTCTTC. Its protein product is CASSVSGGSYNEQFF.